These 4 T cell receptor beta chains were sequenced from one sample in a study of somatic mutations in cytotoxic T cells in rheumatoid arthritis. Using immunoSEQ multiplex PCR, the repertoire was profiled, and TCRdb retains in-frame clones only, with some absent. The sample contains under 20,000 clones, about three quarters of which appear only once. Sequencing input: CD8+ T cells sorted from blood. The receptors originated from an adult with rheumatoid arthritis.

J is TRBJ2-1 and V is TRBV6-5; D is undetermined. This CDR3 has 14 amino acids. CDR1 MNHEY and CDR2 SVGAGI come from the germline V gene. V was clipped by 2 bases and J by 6 bases, with 11 bases between them. The CDR3 region is CASSYGRYLNEQFF. The DNA of the CDR3 is TGTGCCAGCAGTTACGGTCGCTACCTCAATGAGCAGTTCTTC.

The sample holds a few counts of this clone. The V call is TRBV7-9, the J call TRBJ2-7; perhaps D is TRBD1 or TRBD2 (5 bases each). Per germline, CDR1 SEHNR and CDR2 FQNEAQ (reference sequence). The V end lost 5 bases, the J end lost 3 bases, and 8 bases lay between the germline ends. CDR3 length equals 12 residues. DNA for the CDR3: TGTGCCAGCAGCGAGAGGGGCTACGAGCAGTACTTC. Translating gives CASSERGYEQYF.

V and J are TRBV7-9 and TRBJ2-3, with D perhaps assigned TRBD1 or TRBD2 (6 bases each). V was cut by 4 bases and J by 0 bases, with 20 bases left in between. The CDR3 is 18 amino acids. In germline, CDR1 is SEHNR, CDR2 FQNEAQ (reference sequence). This CDR3 is CASSSSGATAPSTDTQYF. DNA of the CDR3: TGTGCCAGCAGCTCCTCGGGGGCCACGGCTCCTAGCACAGATACGCAGTATTTT.

The V gene is TRBV20-1, the J gene TRBJ1-1; tentative D call: TRBD1 (5 bases). The germline V gene encodes CDR1 DFQATT and CDR2 SNEGSKA (reference sequence). The CDR3 is 10 residues long. Trimming cost V 7 bases and J 10 bases, with 13 bases left between them. CDR3 protein: CSVGQGSAFF. In nucleotides, the CDR3 is TGCAGTGTGGGGCAGGGATCAGCTTTCTTT.